This passage covers 3 T cell receptor beta chains from one sample sequenced in a study of T-cell reconstitution after alpha-beta-depleted transplantation in children. Unique molecular identifiers were used to barcode this TCRbeta library. TCRdb recomputed calls from the PCR reads with MiXCR, one row per CDR3 protein. The profile shows approximately 300,000 distinct CDR3 sequences, around 9.1% of them singletons. Sample: PBMCs, taken before TCRalphabeta/CD19-depleted stem cell transplant. The receptor source for this set is a boy under two years old with acute myeloid leukemia, due to receive a stem cell transplant.

This clonotype has at least ten counts. The chain joins TRBV10-3 to TRBJ2-5; D is tentatively TRBD1 or TRBD2 (5 bases each). The length of the CDR3 is 17 residues. In germline, CDR1 is ENHRY, CDR2 SYGVKD. V gave up 5 bases and J gave up 3 bases, with 22 bases separating them. The CDR3 loop is CAISRIWETVSEETQYF. CDR3 in DNA: TGTGCCATCAGTCGTATTTGGGAGACAGTTTCTGAAGAGACCCAGTACTTC.

This clonotype was detected many times. The chain has TRBV7-2 and TRBJ1-6, with 12 bases identical to TRBD1. V lost 3 bases, J lost 12 bases, and 6 bases stayed unmatched. CDR3 length equals 15 residues. Germline lookup yields CDR1 SGHTA and CDR2 FQGNSA. The CDR3 DNA follows: TGTGCCAGCAGCTTTTGGGGACAGGGGGCAGGACCCCTCCACTTT. Its protein is CASSFWGQGAGPLHF.

This chain links TRBV12-3 or TRBV12-4 with TRBJ2-2, with D perhaps assigned TRBD1 or TRBD2 (6 bases each). The CDR3 is 18 residues long. V lost 11 bases, J lost 3 bases, and 28 bases lay in between. The CDR3 is CALSLDVEGGGYTGELFF. Written as DNA, the CDR3 is TGTGCCCTCAGTTTAGATGTGGAGGGGGGAGGTTACACCGGGGAGCTGTTTTTT.